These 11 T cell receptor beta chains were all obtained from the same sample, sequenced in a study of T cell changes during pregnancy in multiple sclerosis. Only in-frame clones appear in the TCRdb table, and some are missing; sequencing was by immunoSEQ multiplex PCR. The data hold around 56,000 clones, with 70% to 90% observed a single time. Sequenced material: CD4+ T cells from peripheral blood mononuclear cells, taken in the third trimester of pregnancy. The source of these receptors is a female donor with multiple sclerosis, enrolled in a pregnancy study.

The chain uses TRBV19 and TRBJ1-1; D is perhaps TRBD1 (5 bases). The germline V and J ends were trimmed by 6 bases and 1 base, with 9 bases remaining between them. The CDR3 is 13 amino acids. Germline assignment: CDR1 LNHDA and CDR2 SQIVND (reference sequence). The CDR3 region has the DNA TGTGCCAGTAGGCCCCAGGGGAACACTGAAGCTTTCTTT. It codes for CASRPQGNTEAFF.

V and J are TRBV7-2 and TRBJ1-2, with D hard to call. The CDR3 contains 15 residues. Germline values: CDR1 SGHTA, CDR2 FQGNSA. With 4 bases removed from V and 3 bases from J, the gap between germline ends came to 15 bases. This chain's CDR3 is CASSYSASHDYGYTF. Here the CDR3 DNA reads TGTGCCAGCAGCTATTCCGCTAGTCATGACTATGGCTACACCTTC.

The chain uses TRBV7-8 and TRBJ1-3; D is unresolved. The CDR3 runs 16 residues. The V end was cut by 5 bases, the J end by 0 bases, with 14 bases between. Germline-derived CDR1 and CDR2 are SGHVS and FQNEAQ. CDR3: CASSPRGISSGNTIYF. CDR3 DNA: TGTGCCAGCAGCCCGCGGGGAATTAGCTCTGGAAACACCATATATTTT.

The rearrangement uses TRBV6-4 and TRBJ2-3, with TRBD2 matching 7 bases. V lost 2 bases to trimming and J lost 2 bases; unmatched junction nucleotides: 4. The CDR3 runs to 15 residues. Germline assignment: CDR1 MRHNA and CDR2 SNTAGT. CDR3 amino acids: CASSDGGGDTDTQYF. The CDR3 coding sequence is TGTGCCAGCAGTGACGGTGGGGGGGACACAGATACGCAGTATTTT.

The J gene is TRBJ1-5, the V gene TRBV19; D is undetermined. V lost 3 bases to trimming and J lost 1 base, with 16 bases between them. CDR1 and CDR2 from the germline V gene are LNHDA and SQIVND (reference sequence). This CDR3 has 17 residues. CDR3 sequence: CASSMIVGIRSNQPQHF. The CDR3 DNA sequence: TGTGCCAGTAGTATGATCGTCGGAATCAGGAGCAATCAGCCCCAGCATTTT. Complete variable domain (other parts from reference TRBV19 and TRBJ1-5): DGGITQSPKYLFRKEGQNVTLSCEQNLNHDAMYWYRQDPGQGLRLIYYSQIVNDFQKGDIAEGYSVSREKKESFPLTVTSAQKNPTAFYLCASSMIVGIRSNQPQHFGDGTRLSIL.

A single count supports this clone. The chain's CDR3 is CASSPRRSNEKLFF. The DNA of the CDR3 is TGTGCCAGCTCACCACGAAGGAGTAATGAAAAACTGTTTTTT. This chain connects TRBV18 to TRBJ1-4; D uncertain. Germline values: CDR1 KGHSH, CDR2 LQKENI. The CDR3 has 14 amino acids. Trimming removed 1 base at V and 4 bases at J, with 7 bases between.

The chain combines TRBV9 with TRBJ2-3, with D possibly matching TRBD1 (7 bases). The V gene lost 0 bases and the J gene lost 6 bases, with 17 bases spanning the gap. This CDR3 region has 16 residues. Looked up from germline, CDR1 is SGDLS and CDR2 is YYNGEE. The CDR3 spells CASSVGAGGPVDTQYF. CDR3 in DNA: TGTGCCAGCAGCGTAGGAGCAGGGGGGCCAGTCGATACGCAGTATTTT.

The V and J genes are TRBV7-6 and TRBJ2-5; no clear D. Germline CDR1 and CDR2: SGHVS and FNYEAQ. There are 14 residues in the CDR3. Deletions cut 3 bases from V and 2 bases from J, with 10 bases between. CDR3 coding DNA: TGTGCCAGCAGCTTTTCACCCACACAAGAGACCCAGTACTTC. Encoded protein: CASSFSPTQETQYF.

The CDR3 loop reads CASSSWGTDGYTF. CDR3 DNA: TGTGCCAGCAGCTCGTGGGGGACAGATGGCTACACCTTC. The rearrangement joins TRBV7-2 to TRBJ1-2, with 7 bases identical to TRBD1. The CDR3 covers 13 residues. With V trimmed by 4 bases and J by 6 bases, 5 bases remained unmatched. The germline CDR1 and CDR2 sequences are SGHTA and FQGNSA. The complete variable domain, with remaining parts taken from reference TRBV7-2 and TRBJ1-2, reads GAGVSQSPSNKVTEKGKDVELRCDPISGHTALYWYRQSLGQGLEFLIYFQGNSAPDKSGLPSDRFSAERTGGSVSTLTIQRTQQEDSAVYLCASSSWGTDGYTFGSGTRLTVV.

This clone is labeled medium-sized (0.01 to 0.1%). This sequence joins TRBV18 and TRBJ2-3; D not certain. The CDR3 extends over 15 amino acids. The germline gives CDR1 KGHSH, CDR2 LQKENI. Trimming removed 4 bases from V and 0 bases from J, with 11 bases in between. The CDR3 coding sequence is TGTGCCAGCTCACGAATCGGTACTAGCACAGATACGCAGTATTTT. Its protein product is CASSRIGTSTDTQYF. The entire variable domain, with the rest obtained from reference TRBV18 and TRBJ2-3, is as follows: NAGVMQNPRHLVRRRGQEARLRCSPMKGHSHVYWYRQLPEEGLKFMVYLQKENIIDESGMPKERFSAEFPKEGPSILRIQQVVRGDSAAYFCASSRIGTSTDTQYFGPGTRLTVL.

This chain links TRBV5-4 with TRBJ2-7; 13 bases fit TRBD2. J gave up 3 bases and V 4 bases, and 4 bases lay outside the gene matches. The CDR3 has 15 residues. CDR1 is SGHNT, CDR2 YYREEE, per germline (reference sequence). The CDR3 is CASSPGLAGFYEQYF. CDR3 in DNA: TGTGCCAGCAGCCCGGGACTAGCGGGATTCTACGAGCAGTACTTC.